These 5 T cell receptor beta chains share one sample of origin, sequenced in a study of blood T cell repertoires in COVID-19 (TCRdb year 2020). Library preparation used the immunoSEQ multiplex PCR assay. The table was pulled from immuneACCESS by TCRdb, which kept in-frame rearrangements only. Such tables lose some clones; where checked, under half of the loss comes from unresolved V genes, and the rest has no known cause. Present in this sample are hundreds of thousands of clones, roughly 84% of which were seen just once. Of the sample, over 8.5% falls within the top ten clones. The specimen was peripheral blood. The receptors originated from a human donor in a cohort sampled during active COVID-19.

This chain connects TRBV5-1 to TRBJ1-4, with D unclear. V was trimmed by 4 bases and J by 0 bases, leaving 7 bases between them. CDR3 length: 14 residues. From germline, CDR1 is SGHRS and CDR2 YFSETQ. CDR3 DNA: TGCGCCAGCAGCCATACAGCAACTAATGAAAAACTGTTTTTT. As protein: CASSHTATNEKLFF.

The chain employs TRBV5-1 and TRBJ2-5, with 7 bases that match TRBD1. Germline V lookup: CDR1 SGHRS, CDR2 YFSETQ. Losses at the gene ends were 1 base for V and 2 bases for J; bases not matched to a gene: 5. The CDR3 has 15 residues. The CDR3 bases are TGCGCCAGCAGCTTGAGTGGGACAGCACAAGAGACCCAGTACTTC. It codes for CASSLSGTAQETQYF.

V is TRBV19 and J is TRBJ2-1, with TRBD2 matching 7 bases. CDR1 LNHDA and CDR2 SQIVND come from the germline V gene (reference sequence). V shed 2 bases, J shed 0 bases, and the junction held 16 bases outside the gene matches. This CDR3 has 20 residues. CDR3 coding DNA: TGTGCCAGTAGTATAAGCCACCCAACTAGCGCCCAGAGCTCCTACAATGAGCAGTTCTTC. This encodes CASSISHPTSAQSSYNEQFF.

About this clone itself: Mismatch with germline at one junction end may stem from a read error. The chain couples TRBV7-9 to TRBJ2-7; TRBD2 agrees at 9 bases. The CDR3 covers 14 residues. Germline loops: CDR1 SEHNR, CDR2 FQNEAQ (reference sequence). The CDR3 is CASSIGTSSNEQYF. The CDR3 nucleotides read TGTGCCAGCAGCATTGGGACTAGCTCCAACGAGCAGTACTTC.

V usage is TRBV28 and J usage is TRBJ2-1, with D unclear. The V end lost 1 base, the J end lost 6 bases, and 10 bases lay between the germline ends. This CDR3 has 14 amino acids. The germline CDR1 and CDR2 sequences are MDHEN and SYDVKM. In DNA form, the CDR3 reads TGTGCCAGCAGTTTATATCCTCCCGGCAATGAGCAGTTCTTC. It encodes CASSLYPPGNEQFF.